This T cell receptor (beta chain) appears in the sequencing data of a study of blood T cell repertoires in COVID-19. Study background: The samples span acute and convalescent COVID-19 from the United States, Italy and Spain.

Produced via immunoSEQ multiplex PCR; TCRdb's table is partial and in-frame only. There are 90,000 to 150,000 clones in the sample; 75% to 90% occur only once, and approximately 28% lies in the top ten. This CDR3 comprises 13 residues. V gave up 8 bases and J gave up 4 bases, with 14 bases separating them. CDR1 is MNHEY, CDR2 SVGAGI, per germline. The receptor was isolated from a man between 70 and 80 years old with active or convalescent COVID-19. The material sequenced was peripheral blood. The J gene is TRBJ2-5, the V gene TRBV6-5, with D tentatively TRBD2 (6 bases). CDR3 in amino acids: CASRGLGGETQYF. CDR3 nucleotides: TGTGCCAGCCGGGGTCTCGGGGGAGAGACCCAGTACTTC.